Reported below is one T cell receptor beta chain. Its antigen remains unidentified. The source of the sample is a study of Ad26.COV2.S vaccination and SARS-CoV-2 variants. Findings of the study overall: The study found higher spike-specific TCR breadth in vaccine than placebo recipients.

The assay was immunoSEQ multiplex PCR, and TCRdb's table has in-frame clones only and misses some. Here the sample spans over 250,000 clones, about 87% being singletons. Treatment meaning: around 19 received Ad26.COV2.S at low or high dose, single or two shots; 5 received placebo; per-sample allocation not given. Material that was analyzed had been drawn on day 63 after the first vaccine or placebo injection. Per the germline V gene, CDR1 is LGHDT and CDR2 is YNNKEL (reference sequence). The CDR3 has 15 amino acids. Trimming cost V 2 bases and J 5 bases; bases outside gene matches: 4. This receptor was identified in a person between 18 and 59 years old who received the Ad26.COV2.S COVID-19 vaccine or a placebo. This sequence joins TRBV3-1 (or the pseudogene TRBV3-2) and TRBJ2-2, with 8 nucleotides matching TRBD2. Sequenced material: peripheral blood, taken in a trial of Ad26.COV2.S vaccine versus placebo. The CDR3 is CASSQREGRTGELFF. The CDR3 bases are TGTGCCAGCAGCCAACGGGAGGGCCGGACCGGGGAGCTGTTTTTT.